The entry below gives a single TCR beta chain sequence along with its context. This specimen comes from a study of T cell responses to AZD1222 COVID-19 vaccine. Here immunoSEQ multiplex PCR was the method, and the copy in TCRdb shows in-frame clones only, minus some. The data show tens of thousands of clones, approximately 88% seen once. The clonotype originates from an adult who received the AZD1222 COVID-19 vaccine. The specimen comprised peripheral blood, sampled 28 days after the second AZD1222 dose.

The CDR3 loop is CASSYGFGGEQYF. In DNA, the CDR3 is TGTGCCAGCAGTTATGGGTTCGGCGGTGAGCAGTACTTC. The rearrangement joins TRBV5-6 to TRBJ2-7, with D hard to call. Germline V gene sequence: CDR1 SGHDT, CDR2 YYEEEE. Trimming took off 5 bases at V and 7 bases at J, with 16 bases between the two ends. The CDR3 length is 13 residues.